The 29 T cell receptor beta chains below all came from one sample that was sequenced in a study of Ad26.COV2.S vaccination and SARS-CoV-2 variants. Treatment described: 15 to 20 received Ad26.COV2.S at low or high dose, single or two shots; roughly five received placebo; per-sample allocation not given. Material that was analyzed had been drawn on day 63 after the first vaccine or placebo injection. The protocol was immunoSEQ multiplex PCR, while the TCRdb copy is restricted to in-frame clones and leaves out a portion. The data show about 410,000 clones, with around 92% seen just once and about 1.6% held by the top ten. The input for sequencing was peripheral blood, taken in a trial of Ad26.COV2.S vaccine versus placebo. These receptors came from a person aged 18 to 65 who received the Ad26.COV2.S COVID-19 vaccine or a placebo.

CDR3 DNA sequence: TGTGCCAGCAGCGACGGGACAGGGAGGCAGCCCCAGCATTTT. As protein: CASSDGTGRQPQHF. The rearrangement uses TRBV7-9 and TRBJ1-5; TRBD1 aligns across 9 bases. The CDR3 is 14 amino acids. With V trimmed by 5 bases and J by 7 bases, 6 bases remained unmatched. CDR1 and CDR2 from the germline V gene are SEHNR and FQNEAQ (reference sequence).

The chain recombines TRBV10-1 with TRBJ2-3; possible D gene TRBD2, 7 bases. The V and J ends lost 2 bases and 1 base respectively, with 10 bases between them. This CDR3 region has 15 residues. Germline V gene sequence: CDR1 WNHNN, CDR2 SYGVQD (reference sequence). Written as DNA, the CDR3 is TGCGCCAGCAGTGAGGGGGGGGCCGGCACAGATACGCAGTATTTT. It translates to CASSEGGAGTDTQYF.

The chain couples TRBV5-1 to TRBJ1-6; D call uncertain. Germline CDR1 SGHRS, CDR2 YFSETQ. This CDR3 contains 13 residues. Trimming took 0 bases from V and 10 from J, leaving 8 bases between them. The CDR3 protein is CASSLGSESPLHF. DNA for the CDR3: TGCGCCAGCAGCTTGGGTTCAGAGTCACCCCTCCACTTT.

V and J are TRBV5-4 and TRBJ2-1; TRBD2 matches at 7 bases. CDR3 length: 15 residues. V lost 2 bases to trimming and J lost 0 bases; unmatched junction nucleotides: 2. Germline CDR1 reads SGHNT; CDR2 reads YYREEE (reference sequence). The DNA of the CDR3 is TGTGCCAGCAGCTTTCCTAGCGGCTCCTACAATGAGCAGTTCTTC. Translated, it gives CASSFPSGSYNEQFF.

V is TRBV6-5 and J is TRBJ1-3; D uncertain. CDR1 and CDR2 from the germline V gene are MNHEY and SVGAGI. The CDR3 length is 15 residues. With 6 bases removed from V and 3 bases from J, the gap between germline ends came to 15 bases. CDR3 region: CASSRAGLFGNTIYF. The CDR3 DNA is TGTGCCAGCAGCCGGGCGGGGTTATTTGGAAACACCATATATTTT.

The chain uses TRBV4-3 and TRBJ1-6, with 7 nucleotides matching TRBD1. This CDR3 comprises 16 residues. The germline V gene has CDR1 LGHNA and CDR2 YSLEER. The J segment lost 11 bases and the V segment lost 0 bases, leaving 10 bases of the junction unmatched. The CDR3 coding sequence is TGCGCCAGCAGCCAAGAGAAAGGGCCCAGGGGGACACCCCTCCACTTT. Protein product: CASSQEKGPRGTPLHF.

CDR3 nucleotides: TGTGCCAGCAGTGGAGGGACAGCCCGCTTCTTT. The encoded protein is CASSGGTARFF. This chain joins TRBV6-4 and TRBJ1-1, with 7 bases identical to TRBD1. The CDR3 is 11 residues long. Unmatched junction bases numbered 7, after V lost 4 bases and J lost 14 bases. The germline V gene encodes CDR1 MRHNA and CDR2 SNTAGT.

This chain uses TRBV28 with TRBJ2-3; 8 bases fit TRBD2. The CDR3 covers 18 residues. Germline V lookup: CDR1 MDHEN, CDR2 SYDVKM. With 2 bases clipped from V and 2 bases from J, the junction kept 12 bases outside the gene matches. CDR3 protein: CASSLPMASGYTTDTQYF. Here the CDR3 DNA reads TGTGCCAGCAGTTTACCCATGGCTAGCGGGTATACCACAGATACGCAGTATTTT.

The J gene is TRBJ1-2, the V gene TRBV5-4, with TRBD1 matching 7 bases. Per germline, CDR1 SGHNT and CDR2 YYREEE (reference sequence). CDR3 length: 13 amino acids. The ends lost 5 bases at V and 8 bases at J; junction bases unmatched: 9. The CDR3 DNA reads TGTGCCAGCAGGGGACAGACCGAGTGGGGCTACACCTTC. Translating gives CASRGQTEWGYTF.

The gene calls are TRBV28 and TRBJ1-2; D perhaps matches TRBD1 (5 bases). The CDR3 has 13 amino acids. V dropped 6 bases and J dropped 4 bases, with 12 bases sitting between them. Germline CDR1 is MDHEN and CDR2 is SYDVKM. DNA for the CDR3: TGTGCCAGCAGGCCAGTAGGGGCCTATGGCTACACCTTC. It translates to CASRPVGAYGYTF.

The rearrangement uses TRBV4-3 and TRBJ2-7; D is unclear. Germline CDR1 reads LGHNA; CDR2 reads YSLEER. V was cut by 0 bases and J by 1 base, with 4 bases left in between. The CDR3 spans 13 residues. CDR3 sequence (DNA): TGCGCCAGCAGCCAAGATACGTCCTACGAGCAGTACTTC. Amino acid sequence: CASSQDTSYEQYF.

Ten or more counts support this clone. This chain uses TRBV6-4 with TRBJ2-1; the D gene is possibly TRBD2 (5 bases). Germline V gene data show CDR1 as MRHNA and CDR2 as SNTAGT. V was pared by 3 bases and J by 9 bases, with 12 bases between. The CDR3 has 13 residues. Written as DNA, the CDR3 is TGTGCCAGCAGTGATGCTGGAGAGGGTGAGCAGTTCTTC. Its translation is CASSDAGEGEQFF.

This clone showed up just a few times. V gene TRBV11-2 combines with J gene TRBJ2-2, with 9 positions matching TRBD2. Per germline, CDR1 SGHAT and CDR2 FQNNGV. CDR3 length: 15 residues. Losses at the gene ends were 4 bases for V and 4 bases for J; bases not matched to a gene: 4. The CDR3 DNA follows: TGTGCCAGCAGCTCGGGACTAGCAGCCACCGGGGAGCTGTTTTTT. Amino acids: CASSSGLAATGELFF.

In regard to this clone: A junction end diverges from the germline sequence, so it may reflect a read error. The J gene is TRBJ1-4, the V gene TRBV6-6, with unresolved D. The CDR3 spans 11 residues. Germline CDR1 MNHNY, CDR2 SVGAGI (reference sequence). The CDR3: CASSNEWTGVF. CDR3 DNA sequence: TGTGCCAGCAGTAACGAGTGGACGGGAGTTTTT.

The CDR3 region has the DNA TGTGCCAGCAGCTCACGCGCCGCGGTAAATTCACCCCTCCACTTT. Its protein is CASSSRAAVNSPLHF. The chain employs TRBV3-1 (or the pseudogene TRBV3-2) and TRBJ1-6; no clear D gene. CDR1 is LGHDT and CDR2 is YNNKEL in the germline V gene (reference sequence). This CDR3 is 15 amino acids long. V was pared by 5 bases and J by 7 bases, with 15 bases between.

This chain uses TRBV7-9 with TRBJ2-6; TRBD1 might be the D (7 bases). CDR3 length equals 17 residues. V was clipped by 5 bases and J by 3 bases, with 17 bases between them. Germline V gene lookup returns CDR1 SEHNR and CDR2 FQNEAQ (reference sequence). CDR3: CASSTLRGAGGANVLTF. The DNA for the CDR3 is TGTGCCAGCAGCACTCTCAGGGGGGCTGGTGGGGCCAACGTCCTGACTTTC.

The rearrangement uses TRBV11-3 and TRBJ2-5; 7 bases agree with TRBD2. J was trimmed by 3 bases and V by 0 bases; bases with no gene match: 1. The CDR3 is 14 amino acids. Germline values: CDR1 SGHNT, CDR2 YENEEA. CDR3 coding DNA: TGTGCCAGCAGCTTAGATGGGGGGGAAGAGACCCAGTACTTC. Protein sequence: CASSLDGGEETQYF.

The CDR3 protein is CASSQDRATGNTIYF. In DNA form, the CDR3 reads TGTGCCAGCAGCCAGGACAGGGCAACTGGAAACACCATATATTTT. The rearrangement joins TRBV6-2 or TRBV6-3 to TRBJ1-3; 8 bases are a match to TRBD1. Unmatched junction bases numbered 6, after V lost 6 bases and J lost 2 bases. The CDR3 runs to 15 residues. The germline CDR1 and CDR2 sequences are MNHEY and SVGEGT.

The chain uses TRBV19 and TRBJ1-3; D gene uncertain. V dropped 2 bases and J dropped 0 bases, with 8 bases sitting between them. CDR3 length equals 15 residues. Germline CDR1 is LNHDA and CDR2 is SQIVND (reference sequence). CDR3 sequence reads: CASSITENSGNTIYF. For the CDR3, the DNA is TGTGCCAGTAGTATAACAGAAAACTCTGGAAACACCATATATTTT.

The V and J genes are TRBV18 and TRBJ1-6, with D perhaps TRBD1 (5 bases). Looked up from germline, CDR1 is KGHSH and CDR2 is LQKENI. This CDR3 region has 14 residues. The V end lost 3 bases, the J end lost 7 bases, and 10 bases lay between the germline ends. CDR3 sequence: CASSPSRVNSPLHF. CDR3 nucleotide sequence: TGTGCCAGCTCACCGTCCAGGGTGAATTCACCCCTCCACTTT.

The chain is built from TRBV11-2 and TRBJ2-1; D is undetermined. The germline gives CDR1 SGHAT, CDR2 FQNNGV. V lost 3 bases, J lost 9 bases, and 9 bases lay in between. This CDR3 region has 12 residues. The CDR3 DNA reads TGTGCCAGCAGCTTCCTCCTCGGTGAGCAGTTCTTC. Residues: CASSFLLGEQFF.

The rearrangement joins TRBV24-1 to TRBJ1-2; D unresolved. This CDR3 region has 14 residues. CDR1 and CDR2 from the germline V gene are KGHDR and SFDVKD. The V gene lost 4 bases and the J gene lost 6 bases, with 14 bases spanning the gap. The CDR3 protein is CATSEFEGSDGYTF. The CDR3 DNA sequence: TGTGCCACCAGTGAATTCGAAGGGTCGGATGGCTACACCTTC.

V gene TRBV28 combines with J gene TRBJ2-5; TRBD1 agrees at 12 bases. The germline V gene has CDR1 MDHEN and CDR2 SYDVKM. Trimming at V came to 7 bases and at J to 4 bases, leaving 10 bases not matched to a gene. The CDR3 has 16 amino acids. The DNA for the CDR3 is TGTGCCAGCAACCTTGGGGACAGGGGGCGCGGAGAGACCCAGTACTTC. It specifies CASNLGDRGRGETQYF. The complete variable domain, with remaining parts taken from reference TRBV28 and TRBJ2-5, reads DVKVTQSSRYLVKRTGEKVFLECVQDMDHENMFWYRQDPGLGLRLIYFSYDVKMKEKGDIPEGYSVSREKKERFSLILESASTNQTSMYLCASNLGDRGRGETQYFGPGTRLLVL.

This CDR3 reads CASSVGPTGGHNSPLHF. The DNA of the CDR3 is TGTGCCAGCAGCGTAGGACCGACAGGGGGCCATAATTCACCCCTCCACTTT. The chain couples TRBV9 to TRBJ1-6; 10 bases fit TRBD1. CDR1 and CDR2 (germline): SGDLS, YYNGEE. The CDR3 runs 17 residues. With V trimmed by 0 bases and J by 5 bases, 5 bases remained unmatched.

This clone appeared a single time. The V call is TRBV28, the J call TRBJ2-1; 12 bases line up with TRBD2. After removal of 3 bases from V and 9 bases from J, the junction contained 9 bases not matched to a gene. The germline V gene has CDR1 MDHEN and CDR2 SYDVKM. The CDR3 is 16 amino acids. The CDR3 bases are TGTGCCAGCAGTTTTGCCCAGCTAGCGGGGGGGCCTGAGCAGTTCTTC. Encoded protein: CASSFAQLAGGPEQFF.

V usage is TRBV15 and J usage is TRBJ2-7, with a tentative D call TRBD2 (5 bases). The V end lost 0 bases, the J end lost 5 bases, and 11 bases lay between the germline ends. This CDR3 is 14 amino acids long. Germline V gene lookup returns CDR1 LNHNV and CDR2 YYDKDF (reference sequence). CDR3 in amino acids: CATSRDGARDEQYF. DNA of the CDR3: TGTGCCACCAGCAGAGATGGCGCGAGGGACGAGCAGTACTTC. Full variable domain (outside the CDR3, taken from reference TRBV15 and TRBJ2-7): DAMVIQNPRYQVTQFGKPVTLSCSQTLNHNVMYWYQQKSSQAPKLLFHYYDKDFNNEADTPDNFQSRRPNTSFCFLDIRSPGLGDTAMYLCATSRDGARDEQYFGPGTRLTVT.

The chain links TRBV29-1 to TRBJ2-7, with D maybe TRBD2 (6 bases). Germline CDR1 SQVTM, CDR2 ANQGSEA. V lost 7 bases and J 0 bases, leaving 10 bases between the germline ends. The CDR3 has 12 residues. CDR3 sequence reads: CSARDFSYEQYF. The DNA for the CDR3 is TGCAGCGCCCGGGACTTCTCCTACGAGCAGTACTTC.

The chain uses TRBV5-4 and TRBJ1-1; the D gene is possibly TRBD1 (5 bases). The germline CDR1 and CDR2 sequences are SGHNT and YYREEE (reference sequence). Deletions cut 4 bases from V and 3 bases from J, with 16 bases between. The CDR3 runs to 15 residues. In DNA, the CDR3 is TGTGCCAGCAGCCTGACGTGGGGGGACGACACTGAAGCTTTCTTT. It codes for CASSLTWGDDTEAFF.

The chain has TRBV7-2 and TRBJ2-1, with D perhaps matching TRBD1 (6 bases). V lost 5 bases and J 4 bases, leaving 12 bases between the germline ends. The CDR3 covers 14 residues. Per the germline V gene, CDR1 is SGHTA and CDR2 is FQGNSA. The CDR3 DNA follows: TGTGCCAGCAGCAAGAGAGGGGGTTACAATGAGCAGTTCTTC. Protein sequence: CASSKRGGYNEQFF.